This TCR beta chain was sequenced in a study of response to subunit inactivated influenza vaccine. Points from the study as a whole: It was the authors' suggestion that each seasonal influenza vaccination recruits few new T cells.

One entry per CDR3 protein, called by TCRdb with MiXCR from the RT-PCR reads. Of more than 150,000 distinct CDR3 sequences in the sample, about 10% were seen once. There are 16 residues in the CDR3. The junction had 7 bases not matched to a gene; V was cut back by 6 bases and J by 0 bases. Germline values: CDR1 MNHEY, CDR2 SMNVEV (reference sequence). This clonotype was counted a few times. Antigen: not known. This TCR was recovered from a man aged 50-75 years who received an inactivated influenza vaccine. V usage is TRBV27 and J usage is TRBJ2-1; 8 bases are shared with TRBD2. Sequencing was performed on CD8+ T cells sorted from PBMCs, taken about 23 months after vaccination. CDR3 loop: CASSWDGGASYNEQFF. DNA of the CDR3: TGTGCCAGCAGCTGGGACGGGGGGGCCTCCTACAATGAGCAGTTCTTC.